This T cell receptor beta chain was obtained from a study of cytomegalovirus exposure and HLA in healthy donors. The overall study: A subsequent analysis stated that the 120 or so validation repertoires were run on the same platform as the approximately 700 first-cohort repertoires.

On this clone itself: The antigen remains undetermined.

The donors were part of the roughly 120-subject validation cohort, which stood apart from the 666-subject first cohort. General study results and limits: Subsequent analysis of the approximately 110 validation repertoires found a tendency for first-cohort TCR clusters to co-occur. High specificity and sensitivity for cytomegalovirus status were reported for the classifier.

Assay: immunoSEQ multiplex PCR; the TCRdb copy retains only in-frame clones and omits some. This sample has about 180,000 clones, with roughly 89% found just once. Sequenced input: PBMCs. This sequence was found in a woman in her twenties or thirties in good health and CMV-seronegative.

The CDR3, as DNA: TGTGCCAGCAGCCGGCGGGGCACAACAGAGACTGGAAACACCATATATTTT. Protein product: CASSRRGTTETGNTIYF. The V call is TRBV4-2, the J call TRBJ1-3; TRBD1 is a possible D gene (5 bases). V lost 4 bases and J 2 bases, leaving 18 bases between the germline ends. Germline CDR1 and CDR2: LGHNA and YNFKEQ. CDR3 length: 17 residues.